The 19 T cell receptor beta chains presented below share a single source sample, sequenced in a study of cytomegalovirus exposure and HLA in healthy donors. Researchers ran the PCR with 60 Vbeta and 13 Jbeta primers. Some clones are missing from TCRdb's copy, which holds only in-frame ones; the method was immunoSEQ multiplex PCR. The table lists 100,000 to 150,000 clones. Sequenced: PBMCs. Receptor source: a man aged 30 to 45 in good health and CMV-seronegative.

The chain links TRBV11-2 to TRBJ2-2; 11 bases are a match to TRBD2. Germline V CDR1 and CDR2: SGHAT, FQNNGV. The CDR3 runs to 17 residues. J lost 6 bases, V lost 2 bases, and 8 bases had no gene match. The CDR3 loop reads CASSLKLAGVLPGELFF. CDR3 sequence (DNA): TGTGCCAGCAGCTTAAAACTAGCGGGAGTCCTCCCCGGGGAGCTGTTTTTT.

The chain carries TRBV5-1 and TRBJ2-7, with 11 bases matching TRBD2. This CDR3 region has 14 residues. V lost 0 bases, J lost 6 bases, and 2 bases stayed unmatched. CDR1 and CDR2 from the germline V gene are SGHRS and YFSETQ. CDR3: CASSLGLAGTEQYF. The CDR3 region has the DNA TGCGCCAGCAGCTTGGGACTAGCGGGAACCGAGCAGTACTTC.

The chain links TRBV5-4 to TRBJ2-7, with 13 positions matching TRBD2. The V gene end was trimmed by 4 bases and the J gene end by 4 bases; junction bases not matched to a gene: 8. Germline V gene sequence: CDR1 SGHNT, CDR2 YYREEE (reference sequence). The length of the CDR3 is 16 residues. The chain's CDR3 is CASSLTRTSGSYEQYF. The CDR3 DNA reads as TGTGCCAGCAGCCTCACTCGGACTAGCGGGAGTTACGAGCAGTACTTC.

The J gene is TRBJ1-1, the V gene TRBV9; D is possibly TRBD1 (5 bases). The germline V gene has CDR1 SGDLS and CDR2 YYNGEE. The V end was cut by 4 bases, the J end by 4 bases, with 14 bases between. CDR3 length equals 14 residues. CDR3 nucleotide sequence: TGTGCCAGCAGCCCTAACCGGGGGGGCACTGAAGCTTTCTTT. This translates into CASSPNRGGTEAFF.

This sequence joins TRBV18 and TRBJ1-5; 8 bases are a match to TRBD1. The CDR3 runs to 16 residues. V was pared by 0 bases and J by 5 bases, with 6 bases of the junction left unmatched. Germline values: CDR1 KGHSH, CDR2 LQKENI. The CDR3 loop is CASSPPQGARDQPQHF. For the CDR3, the DNA is TGTGCCAGCTCACCACCCCAGGGGGCGAGGGATCAGCCCCAGCATTTT.

V usage is TRBV28 and J usage is TRBJ1-2; the D is unclear. The CDR3 spans 13 residues. Germline CDR1 is MDHEN and CDR2 is SYDVKM. V gave up 6 bases and J gave up 4 bases, with 12 bases separating them. For the CDR3, the DNA is TGTGCCAGCAGCTCGACACCAGGCTATGGCTACACCTTC. This sequence encodes CASSSTPGYGYTF.

This rearrangement joins TRBV19 to TRBJ2-1; 10 nucleotides align to TRBD2. Per the germline V gene, CDR1 is LNHDA and CDR2 is SQIVND (reference sequence). With 7 bases clipped from V and 5 bases from J, the junction kept 5 bases outside the gene matches. The CDR3 extends over 14 amino acids. The CDR3 here is CASIRTSGNNEQFF. The CDR3 DNA sequence: TGTGCCAGTATACGGACTAGCGGCAACAATGAGCAGTTCTTC. The full variable domain, completed using reference TRBV19 and TRBJ2-1, is DGGITQSPKYLFRKEGQNVTLSCEQNLNHDAMYWYRQDPGQGLRLIYYSQIVNDFQKGDIAEGYSVSREKKESFPLTVTSAQKNPTAFYLCASIRTSGNNEQFFGPGTRLTVL.

The rearrangement joins TRBV28 to TRBJ1-4; no clear D gene. The CDR3 extends over 17 amino acids. Germline CDR1 reads MDHEN; CDR2 reads SYDVKM. V was shortened by 4 bases and J by 8 bases, with 23 bases between the two germline ends. DNA of the CDR3: TGTGCCAGCAGTTCCCCACTCGGGTCACCTACGGGGGAAAAACTGTTTTTT. Protein product: CASSSPLGSPTGEKLFF.

CDR3 DNA: TGTGCCAGCAGCTCGAGACAGGGAATGACAGATACGCAGTATTTT. This codes for CASSSRQGMTDTQYF. This chain joins TRBV11-3 and TRBJ2-3, with 7 bases aligning to TRBD1. CDR1 is SGHNT, CDR2 YENEEA, per germline. This CDR3 region has 15 residues. The J segment lost 3 bases and the V segment lost 4 bases, leaving 7 bases of the junction unmatched.

This chain uses TRBV19 with TRBJ2-3; D may be TRBD2 (5 bases). Germline V gene sequence: CDR1 LNHDA, CDR2 SQIVND (reference sequence). Trimming removed 8 bases at V and 5 bases at J, with 14 bases between. The CDR3 totals 13 residues. CDR3 sequence (DNA): TGTGCCAGTGCGGCGGGCTTCGAAGATACGCAGTATTTT. Its translation: CASAAGFEDTQYF.

The chain has TRBV28 and TRBJ2-2; the D is unclear. Germline V lookup: CDR1 MDHEN, CDR2 SYDVKM. The CDR3 contains 13 residues. V was trimmed by 4 bases and J by 1 base, leaving 4 bases between them. For the CDR3, the DNA is TGTGCCAGCAGTTCGGTGAACACCGGGGAGCTGTTTTTT. It translates to CASSSVNTGELFF.

This rearrangement joins TRBV5-6 to TRBJ1-5; tentative D call: TRBD1 (6 bases). Germline V CDR1 and CDR2: SGHDT, YYEEEE. V shed 0 bases and J shed 5 bases, with 9 bases lying between them. The CDR3 is 14 amino acids. The CDR3 DNA follows: TGTGCCAGCAGCTTGGGGACAGCCCATCAGCCCCAGCATTTT. It encodes CASSLGTAHQPQHF. The whole variable domain, filled in from reference TRBV5-6 and TRBJ1-5, reads DAGVTQSPTHLIKTRGQQVTLRCSPKSGHDTVSWYQQALGQGPQFIFQYYEEEERQRGNFPDRFSGHQFPNYSSELNVNALLLGDSALYLCASSLGTAHQPQHFGDGTRLSIL.

The chain carries TRBV4-3 and TRBJ2-3; 10 nucleotides match TRBD2. CDR3 length equals 16 residues. Trimming removed 1 base from V and 4 bases from J; junction bases left unmatched: 5. Germline CDR1 and CDR2: LGHNA and YSLEER. The CDR3 protein is CASSQVGTSAADTQYF. The CDR3 coding sequence is TGCGCCAGCAGCCAAGTCGGGACTAGCGCCGCAGATACGCAGTATTTT.

The chain has TRBV5-6 and TRBJ2-3, with TRBD1 matching 8 bases. Germline V lookup: CDR1 SGHDT, CDR2 YYEEEE. V trimming: 3 bases; J trimming: 1 base; junction bases outside the gene matches: 7. This CDR3 is built from 16 residues. CDR3 sequence (DNA): TGTGCCAGCAGCTCACAGGACAGGGCGGGCACAGATACGCAGTATTTT. Its protein is CASSSQDRAGTDTQYF.

The gene calls are TRBV7-2 and TRBJ1-1; D not certain. CDR1 and CDR2 (germline): SGHTA, FQGNSA. This CDR3 has 13 residues. Trimming took off 3 bases at V and 1 base at J, with 6 bases between the two ends. CDR3 sequence reads: CASSFSQNTEAFF. The CDR3 bases are TGTGCCAGCAGCTTCTCACAGAACACTGAAGCTTTCTTT.

The chain joins TRBV2 to TRBJ1-5; a possible D gene is TRBD1 (5 bases). V lost 4 bases, J lost 5 bases, and 12 bases lay in between. Germline CDR1 is SNHLY and CDR2 is FYNNEI. The CDR3 has 14 amino acids. CDR3 DNA sequence: TGTGCCAGCAGTGGCGGGGCCCTTTATCAGCCCCAGCATTTT. Protein product: CASSGGALYQPQHF.

The chain joins TRBV5-1 to TRBJ2-7, with 10 bases lining up with TRBD1. Germline V lookup: CDR1 SGHRS, CDR2 YFSETQ. The CDR3 totals 14 residues. The junction had 8 bases not matched to a gene; V was cut back by 4 bases and J by 7 bases. The CDR3 here is CASSTRQGAGEQYF. The CDR3 nucleotides are TGCGCCAGCAGCACAAGACAGGGGGCGGGAGAGCAGTACTTC.

The chain uses TRBV10-3 and TRBJ2-3; maybe TRBD2 (6 bases). The CDR3 extends over 15 amino acids. Trimming pared 6 bases from V and 4 bases from J, leaving 17 bases between. Germline loops: CDR1 ENHRY, CDR2 SYGVKD. CDR3 amino acids: CAIRAEGLLADTQYF. For the CDR3, the DNA is TGTGCCATCAGGGCGGAGGGCCTGCTGGCAGATACGCAGTATTTT.

The rearrangement joins TRBV9 to TRBJ1-1; D unresolved. The germline V and J ends were trimmed by 4 bases and 0 bases, with 10 bases remaining between them. This CDR3 contains 14 residues. Germline V gene lookup returns CDR1 SGDLS and CDR2 YYNGEE. As DNA, the CDR3 is TGTGCCAGCAGCCCCCAAGGAGTGAACACTGAAGCTTTCTTT. It translates to CASSPQGVNTEAFF.